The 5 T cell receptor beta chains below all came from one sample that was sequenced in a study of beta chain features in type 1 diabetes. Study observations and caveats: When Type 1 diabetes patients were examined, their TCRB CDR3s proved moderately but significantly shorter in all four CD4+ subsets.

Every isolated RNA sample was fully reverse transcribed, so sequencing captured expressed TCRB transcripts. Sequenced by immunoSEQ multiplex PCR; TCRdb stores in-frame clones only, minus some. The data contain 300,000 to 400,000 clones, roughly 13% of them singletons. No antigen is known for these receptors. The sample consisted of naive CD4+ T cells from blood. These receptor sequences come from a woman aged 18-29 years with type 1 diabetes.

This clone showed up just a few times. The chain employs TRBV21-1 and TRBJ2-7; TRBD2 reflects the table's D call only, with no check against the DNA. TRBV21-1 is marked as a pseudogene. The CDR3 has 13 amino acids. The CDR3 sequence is CASSSAGTYEQYV. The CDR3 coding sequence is TGTGCCAGCAGTTCGGCGGGAACCTACGAGCAGTACGTC.

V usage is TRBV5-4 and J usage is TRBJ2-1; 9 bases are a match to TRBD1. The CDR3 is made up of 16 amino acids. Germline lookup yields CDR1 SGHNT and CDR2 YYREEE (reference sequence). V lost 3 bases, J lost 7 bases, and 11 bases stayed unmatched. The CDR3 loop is CASSSTTGGAGNEQFF. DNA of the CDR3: TGTGCCAGCAGCTCGACTACAGGGGGCGCGGGTAATGAGCAGTTCTTC.

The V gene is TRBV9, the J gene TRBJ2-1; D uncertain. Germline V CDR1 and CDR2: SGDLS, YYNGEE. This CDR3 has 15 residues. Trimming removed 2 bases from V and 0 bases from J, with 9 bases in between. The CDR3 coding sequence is TGTGCCAGCAGCGTTCTTGATAGCTCCTACAATGAGCAGTTCTTC. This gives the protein CASSVLDSSYNEQFF.

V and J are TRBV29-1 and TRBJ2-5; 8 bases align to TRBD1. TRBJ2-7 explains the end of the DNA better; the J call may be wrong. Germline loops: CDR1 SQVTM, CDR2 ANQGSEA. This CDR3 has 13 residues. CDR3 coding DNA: TGCAGCGTGCCCGGGACAGGACGGTACGAGCAGTACTTC. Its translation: CSVPGTGRYEQYF.

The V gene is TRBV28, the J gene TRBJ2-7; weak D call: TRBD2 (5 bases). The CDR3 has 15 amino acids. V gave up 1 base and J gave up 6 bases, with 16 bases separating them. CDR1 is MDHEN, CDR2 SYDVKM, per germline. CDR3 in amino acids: CASSLFGLGEGEQYF. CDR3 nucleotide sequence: TGTGCCAGCAGTTTATTTGGGTTAGGCGAGGGCGAGCAGTACTTC.